Listed below are T cell receptor beta chains from one sample, sequenced in a study of blood T cell repertoires in COVID-19. This table comes from immunoSEQ multiplex PCR, and its TCRdb copy is limited to in-frame clones, with some not included. This table holds a few hundred thousand clones, 82% found once. The sequenced material came from peripheral blood. The source of these receptors is a woman between 18 and 29 years old with acute or convalescent COVID-19. Both conserved end residues are part of each CDR3. The D gene is left open where the match is weak. Part of the rows lack a size; the others show once, few, many or a class for expanded clones.

TRBV3-1/TRBV3-2,NA,NA,TRBJ2-5,TGTGCCAGCAGCCCCAGGGGACAAGAGACCCAGTACTTC,CASSPRGQETQYF
TRBV11-2,TRBD2,once,TRBJ2-1,TGTGCCAGCAGCTCCGCCGGGACTATGAACAATGAGCAGTTCTTC,CASSSAGTMNNEQFF
TRBV9,NA,NA,TRBJ2-1,TGTGCCAGCAGCGTAGTCTCAGCGATCTACAATGAGCAGTTCTTC,CASSVVSAIYNEQFF
TRBV11-2,NA,NA,TRBJ2-7,TGTGCCAGCAGCATACACCAAACAGGGAGGGGGTACTTC,CASSIHQTGRGYF
TRBV4-3,NA,NA,TRBJ1-5,TGCGCCAGCAGCCAAGATCGCAGGTCCACTCAGCCCCAGCATTTT,CASSQDRRSTQPQHF
TRBV5-5,TRBD2,NA,TRBJ2-7,TGTGCCAGCAGCTTCGCTTGGACTAGCGGGTACGAGCAGTACTTC,CASSFAWTSGYEQYF
TRBV6-2/TRBV6-3,NA,NA,TRBJ2-7,TGTGCCAGCAGTGCCGGACAGTTCCTCTACGAGCAGTACTTC,CASSAGQFLYEQYF
TRBV5-1,TRBD1,NA,TRBJ2-7,TGCGCCAGCAGCTCACCCCGGGACAGGGGGAATTACGAGCAGTACTTC,CASSSPRDRGNYEQYF
TRBV3-1/TRBV3-2,NA,once,TRBJ1-1,TGTGCCAGCAGCCCCAGCGGGGGGACGACGGCTTTCTTT,CASSPSGGTTAFF
TRBV28,NA,NA,TRBJ1-2,TGTGCCAGCAGCCAAAGCGCGGGGCGCGGCTACACCTTC,CASSQSAGRGYTF
TRBV18,TRBD2,NA,TRBJ2-1,TGTGCCAGCTCACCCGGGACTACATACAATGAGCAGTTCTTC,CASSPGTTYNEQFF
TRBV5-6,NA,NA,TRBJ1-1,TGTGCCAGCAGCTTGATCGGGGGTGACACTGAAGCTTTCTTT,CASSLIGGDTEAFF
TRBV5-1,NA,NA,TRBJ2-1,TGCGCCAGCAGCTTGGGATTTAGAACGCAAAATGAGCAGTTCTTC,CASSLGFRTQNEQFF
TRBV5-1,TRBD2,NA,TRBJ2-3,TGCGCCAGCAGAGGGACTAGCGGGAGGCCGGCAGATACGCAGTATTTT,CASRGTSGRPADTQYF
TRBV30,NA,few,TRBJ1-1,TGTGCCTGGAGTTTTAGGGGAGGCACTGAAGCTTTCTTT,CAWSFRGGTEAFF